The T cell receptor (beta chain) under discussion was sequenced for a study of blood T cells in healthy people across ages. Study-level points and caveats: With naive T cell percentage, TCR beta diversity showed a strong correlation.

A second PCR, run for about 6 to 11 cycles, used a sample-barcoded 5' primer plus a J-beta primer mix. TCRdb re-called the 5' RACE reads through MiXCR, storing one row per CDR3 protein. The data hold over 600,000 distinct CDR3 sequences, with about 43% observed a single time. With each sample, at least 5 micrograms of total RNA were extracted. This clonotype was observed a handful of times. The target antigen is unknown. Unmatched junction bases numbered 17, after V lost 6 bases and J lost 1 base. Germline CDR1 reads DFQATT; CDR2 reads SNEGSKA (reference sequence). The CDR3 spans 18 residues. Sequenced material: blood. V gene TRBV20-1 combines with J gene TRBJ2-7, with 11 bases aligning to TRBD2. This receptor was identified in a man older than 75 in good health. The CDR3: CSAGGSGRAYVKSYEQYF. CDR3 in DNA: TGCAGTGCCGGGGGTAGCGGGAGGGCCTACGTGAAGTCCTACGAGCAGTACTTC.